These 29 T cell receptor beta chains share one sample of origin, sequenced in a study of CD8 T cells in Susac syndrome. RNA amounts of about 0.45 to 1 ug underwent reverse transcription with random hexamers. TCRdb reanalysed the immunoSEQ multiplex PCR reads using MiXCR and keeps one entry per CDR3 protein. The repertoire holds 200,000 or so distinct CDR3 sequences, with around 90% as singletons. The sequenced sample was CD8+ T cells from PBMCs. Receptors were obtained from a human donor with multiple sclerosis.

The chain has TRBV4-3 and TRBJ2-5, with D unresolved. The germline CDR1 and CDR2 sequences are LGHNA and YSLEER. V was trimmed by 1 base and J by 5 bases, leaving 8 bases between them. The CDR3 consists of 13 residues. CDR3 bases: TGCGCCAGCAGCCAAGGCCCGTACGAGACCCAGTACTTC. Encoded protein: CASSQGPYETQYF.

The V and J genes are TRBV3-1 and TRBJ2-2, with TRBD2 identical over 10 bases. From germline, CDR1 is LGHDT and CDR2 YNNKEL (reference sequence). This CDR3 is 16 amino acids long. The V segment lost 6 bases and the J segment 7 bases; nucleotides outside the gene matches: 11. The CDR3 nucleotides read TGTGCCAGCAGACTTACTAGCGGGACACGAATCGGGGAGCTGTTTTTT. It codes for CASRLTSGTRIGELFF. Drawing the rest from reference TRBV3-1 and TRBJ2-2, the complete variable domain is DTAVSQTPKYLVTQMGNDKSIKCEQNLGHDTMYWYKQDSKKFLKIMFSYNNKELIINETVPNRFSPKSPDKAHLNLHINSLELGDSAVYFCASRLTSGTRIGELFFGEGSRLTVL.

This CDR3 reads CASSESFIVGGPPGELFF. For the CDR3, the DNA is TGTGCCAGCAGTGAATCCTTCATAGTCGGGGGTCCCCCCGGGGAGCTGTTTTTT. This chain joins TRBV25-1 and TRBJ2-2, with D perhaps TRBD2 (6 bases). The CDR3 sequence is 18 residues long. V was clipped by 1 base and J by 6 bases, with 21 bases between them. Germline CDR1 reads MGHDK; CDR2 reads SYGVNS.

This rearrangement joins TRBV10-3 to TRBJ2-1; 9 nucleotides agree with TRBD1. Germline lookup yields CDR1 ENHRY and CDR2 SYGVKD. The V gene end was trimmed by 5 bases and the J gene end by 8 bases; junction bases not matched to a gene: 10. The CDR3 extends over 15 amino acids. CDR3 coding DNA: TGTGCCATCAGTCTAGGGACAGGGAATATCGATGAGCAGTTCTTC. This sequence encodes CAISLGTGNIDEQFF.

The V call is TRBV2, the J call TRBJ1-1; D not certain. The CDR3 covers 15 residues. Germline V CDR1 and CDR2: SNHLY, FYNNEI. V was pared by 1 base and J by 0 bases, with 9 bases between. This CDR3 reads CASSEGEGLNTEAFF. Written as DNA, the CDR3 is TGTGCCAGCAGTGAAGGGGAGGGTTTGAACACTGAAGCTTTCTTT.

V usage is TRBV5-8 and J usage is TRBJ2-5, with D perhaps TRBD2 (6 bases). The CDR3 length is 15 residues. Germline CDR1 SGHTS, CDR2 YDEGEE. V lost 0 bases to trimming and J lost 0 bases, with 9 bases between them. The CDR3 here is CASSLGAGYQETQYF. The CDR3 region has the DNA TGTGCCAGCAGCTTGGGGGCGGGGTACCAAGAGACCCAGTACTTC.

The chain carries TRBV5-1 and TRBJ2-5; the match to TRBD2 covers 11 bases. CDR3 length: 15 residues. Per germline, CDR1 SGHRS and CDR2 YFSETQ. The trim removed 4 bases at V and 4 bases at J, leaving 6 bases unmatched. For the CDR3, the DNA is TGCGCCAGCAGCCCTAGCGGGGGGACAGGAGAGACCCAGTACTTC. Translating gives CASSPSGGTGETQYF.

The genes are TRBV7-9 and TRBJ2-2; D is possibly TRBD1 (6 bases). V lost 5 bases to trimming and J lost 3 bases, with 7 bases between them. Germline CDR1 SEHNR, CDR2 FQNEAQ (reference sequence). This CDR3 is 13 amino acids long. The CDR3 coding sequence is TGTGCCAGCAGCCCAGGGGACACCGGGGAGCTGTTTTTT. Its translation is CASSPGDTGELFF.

V usage is TRBV5-1 and J usage is TRBJ2-2; unclear D gene. V was clipped by 2 bases and J by 7 bases, with 12 bases between them. The germline CDR1 and CDR2 sequences are SGHRS and YFSETQ. The CDR3 sequence is 14 residues long. The CDR3 DNA is TGCGCCAGCAGCTTAGGTTCGCGTGGCGGGGAGCTGTTTTTT. Its protein product is CASSLGSRGGELFF.

The chain links TRBV30 to TRBJ2-7; TRBD1 aligns across 7 bases. V shed 1 base, J shed 11 bases, and the junction held 8 bases outside the gene matches. CDR1 is GTSNPN and CDR2 is SVGIG in the germline V gene (reference sequence). The CDR3 spans 12 residues. The CDR3, as DNA: TGTGCCTGGAGTGCCCACGACAGGGTTGAGTACTTC. Its translation is CAWSAHDRVEYF.

V and J are TRBV12-3 or TRBV12-4 and TRBJ1-5; D is ambiguous. This CDR3 contains 14 residues. V lost 7 bases, J lost 5 bases, and 15 bases lay in between. CDR3: CASTHPSGDQPQHF. For the CDR3, the DNA is TGTGCCAGCACCCATCCGTCTGGGGATCAGCCCCAGCATTTT.

The J gene is TRBJ1-2, the V gene TRBV7-3; D remains unclear. Trimming removed 3 bases at V and 8 bases at J, with 13 bases between. Looked up from germline, CDR1 is SGHTA and CDR2 is FQGTGA. This CDR3 region has 13 residues. CDR3 amino acids: CASSLGGLGGYTF. CDR3 in DNA: TGTGCCAGCAGCTTGGGAGGCTTGGGCGGCTACACCTTC. The full variable domain, completed using reference TRBV7-3 and TRBJ1-2, is GAGVSQTPSNKVTEKGKYVELRCDPISGHTALYWYRQSLGQGPEFLIYFQGTGAADDSGLPNDRFFAVRPEGSVSTLKIQRTERGDSAVYLCASSLGGLGGYTFGSGTRLTVV.

The chain recombines TRBV19 with TRBJ2-1; D remains unclear. The CDR3 totals 15 residues. V lost 5 bases and J lost 0, with 11 bases in between. Germline CDR1 and CDR2: LNHDA and SQIVND (reference sequence). The CDR3 loop reads CASSEDDSSYNEQFF. CDR3 coding DNA: TGTGCCAGTAGTGAAGACGATAGCTCCTACAATGAGCAGTTCTTC.

The chain uses TRBV6-5 and TRBJ2-3; 8 bases are a match to TRBD2. The V and J ends lost 9 bases and 2 bases, in that order; junction bases with no gene match: 13. Germline V CDR1 and CDR2: MNHEY, SVGAGI. The CDR3 has 16 amino acids. CDR3 sequence: CASIYWSSGYTDTQYF. The CDR3 DNA is TGTGCCAGTATTTATTGGTCTAGCGGGTACACAGATACGCAGTATTTT.

In DNA, the CDR3 is TGTGCCAGTAGTATAGATTTGCAGGGCCTGTTCTTC. This translates into CASSIDLQGLFF. The rearrangement uses TRBV19 and TRBJ2-1; maybe TRBD1 (5 bases). The V and J ends lost 0 bases and 15 bases respectively, with 12 bases between them. Germline assignment: CDR1 LNHDA and CDR2 SQIVND (reference sequence). This CDR3 region has 12 residues.

This clonotype was counted a few times. The chain has TRBV7-9 and TRBJ2-2; D uncertain. V was clipped by 1 base and J by 6 bases, with 6 bases between them. This CDR3 contains 13 residues. Germline V gives CDR1 SEHNR, CDR2 FQNEAQ (reference sequence). CDR3 DNA: TGTGCCAGCAGCTTAGTCGGGTCCGGGGAGCTGTTTTTT. This sequence encodes CASSLVGSGELFF.

V is TRBV6-2 or TRBV6-3 and J is TRBJ2-7; D is unclear. This CDR3 has 12 amino acids. Deletions cut 0 bases from V and 6 bases from J, with 6 bases between. Germline V lookup: CDR1 MNHEY, CDR2 SVGEGT. Written as DNA, the CDR3 is TGTGCCAGCAGTTACTCGACTTCCGAGCAGTACTTC. This encodes CASSYSTSEQYF.

This chain links TRBV7-9 with TRBJ1-2; D might be TRBD1 (5 bases). Germline V gene data show CDR1 as SEHNR and CDR2 as FQNEAQ (reference sequence). V was pared by 1 base and J by 8 bases, with 11 bases between. The CDR3 runs 13 residues. CDR3 amino acids: CASSLGTTPGYTF. As DNA, the CDR3 is TGTGCCAGCAGCTTAGGGACAACACCGGGCTACACCTTC. The full variable domain, with the rest looked up from reference TRBV7-9 and TRBJ1-2, is DTGVSQNPRHKITKRGQNVTFRCDPISEHNRLYWYRQTLGQGPEFLTYFQNEAQLEKSRLLSDRFSAERPKGSFSTLEIQRTEQGDSAMYLCASSLGTTPGYTFGSGTRLTVV.

The gene calls are TRBV6-1 and TRBJ2-5, with D tentatively TRBD1 or TRBD2 (5 bases each). Germline V gene sequence: CDR1 MNHNS, CDR2 SASEGT. The CDR3 is 13 amino acids. The germline V and J ends were trimmed by 0 bases and 5 bases, with 7 bases remaining between them. CDR3 region: CASSEAGTETQYF. In DNA form, the CDR3 reads TGTGCCAGCAGTGAAGCGGGGACGGAGACCCAGTACTTC.

This sequence joins TRBV2 and TRBJ2-2; no firm D call. Germline V gene lookup returns CDR1 SNHLY and CDR2 FYNNEI. CDR3 size: 14 residues. The V end lost 3 bases, the J end lost 2 bases, and 7 bases lay between the germline ends. CDR3 in amino acids: CASSDYGNTGELFF. CDR3 sequence (DNA): TGTGCCAGCAGTGACTACGGAAACACCGGGGAGCTGTTTTTT. Variable domain in full (rest from reference TRBV2 and TRBJ2-2): EPEVTQTPSHQVTQMGQEVILRCVPISNHLYFYWYRQILGQKVEFLVSFYNNEISEKSEIFDDQFSVERPDGSNFTLKIRSTKLEDSAMYFCASSDYGNTGELFFGEGSRLTVL.

CDR3 sequence reads: CSARPSAGHTDTQYF. The CDR3 nucleotides read TGCAGTGCCCGGCCCTCAGCCGGGCACACAGATACGCAGTATTTT. The V call is TRBV20-1, the J call TRBJ2-3; D not resolved. Germline V gives CDR1 DFQATT, CDR2 SNEGSKA (reference sequence). The germline V and J ends were trimmed by 6 bases and 2 bases, with 18 bases remaining between them. The CDR3 consists of 15 residues.

The J gene is TRBJ2-7, the V gene TRBV28; D might be TRBD2 (6 bases). Germline assignment: CDR1 MDHEN and CDR2 SYDVKM. This CDR3 has 14 amino acids. Trimming removed 3 bases at V and 2 bases at J, with 11 bases between. CDR3 protein: CASSFTGRPYEQYF. CDR3 sequence (DNA): TGTGCCAGCAGTTTCACCGGGAGACCCTACGAGCAGTACTTC.

The rearrangement links TRBV13 to TRBJ1-1; TRBD1 is a possible D gene (6 bases). The CDR3 is 15 residues long. V lost 6 bases and J lost 6, with 20 bases in between. Germline CDR1 is PRHDT and CDR2 is FYEKMQ (reference sequence). The CDR3 here is CASSPRGQYGSEAFF. As DNA, the CDR3 is TGTGCCAGCAGTCCCCGAGGACAGTATGGGTCTGAAGCTTTCTTT.

The sample holds one count of this clonotype. The chain employs TRBV28 and TRBJ2-5, with D possibly called TRBD1 or TRBD2 (5 bases each). Germline V gives CDR1 MDHEN, CDR2 SYDVKM. The CDR3 length is 14 residues. Trimming removed 5 bases from V and 4 bases from J, with 14 bases in between. This chain's CDR3 is CASSIGRDGETQYF. DNA for the CDR3: TGTGCCAGCAGTATCGGCCGGGACGGAGAGACCCAGTACTTC.

The chain has TRBV3-1 and TRBJ2-1; the D call may be TRBD1 or TRBD2 (6 bases each). The V gene lost 3 bases and the J gene lost 10 bases, with 13 bases spanning the gap. In germline, CDR1 is LGHDT, CDR2 YNNKEL (reference sequence). The CDR3 sequence is 13 residues long. Here the CDR3 DNA reads TGTGCCAGCAGCCAGTCAGGAGGGGGAGAGCAGTTCTTC. This translates into CASSQSGGGEQFF.

This chain uses TRBV4-1 with TRBJ2-7; 9 bases agree with TRBD2. J lost 3 bases, V lost 4 bases, and 4 bases had no gene match. Germline lookup yields CDR1 MGHRA and CDR2 YSYEKL. The CDR3 extends over 14 amino acids. The CDR3 protein is CASSLGGRDYEQYF. In nucleotides, the CDR3 is TGCGCCAGCAGCCTCGGCGGGAGGGACTACGAGCAGTACTTC.

The chain uses TRBV3-1 and TRBJ2-7; D is possibly TRBD1 (6 bases). Per germline, CDR1 LGHDT and CDR2 YNNKEL (reference sequence). Trimming stripped 5 bases from V and 7 bases from J, with 18 bases between. The CDR3 contains 14 residues. CDR3 protein: CASSTDHPRGEQYF. CDR3 coding DNA: TGTGCCAGCAGCACGGACCACCCTAGGGGGGAGCAGTACTTC.

The chain is built from TRBV7-9 and TRBJ2-7; D tentatively fits TRBD1 or TRBD2 (5 bases each). This CDR3 region has 14 residues. The V end lost 5 bases, the J end lost 0 bases, and 11 bases lay between the germline ends. Germline CDR1 reads SEHNR; CDR2 reads FQNEAQ (reference sequence). CDR3 nucleotide sequence: TGTGCCAGCAGCGCACCCGGGACCTCCTACGAGCAGTACTTC. Translation: CASSAPGTSYEQYF.

The genes are TRBV6-1 and TRBJ1-2, with a possible D match to TRBD1 (6 bases). CDR3 length: 17 amino acids. Trimming cost V 2 bases and J 5 bases, with 21 bases left between them. Germline loops: CDR1 MNHNS, CDR2 SASEGT. The CDR3 reads CASSETVRGPDEYGYTF. The CDR3, as DNA: TGTGCCAGCAGTGAAACAGTCAGGGGTCCGGACGAATATGGCTACACCTTC.